This entry features one T cell receptor (beta chain) sequence. Its antigen remains unknown. This sample was taken from a study of cytomegalovirus exposure and HLA in healthy donors. The study's findings and limits: Presence/absence analyses assumed roughly uniform sequencing depth across donors. Reported performance of the classifier showed diagnosis of cytomegalovirus status with high specificity and sensitivity. CMV serostatus was the sole immune exposure information available.

V dropped 3 bases and J dropped 9; count of bases not matched to a gene: 7. Per the germline V gene, CDR1 is SGDLS and CDR2 is YYNGEE. This CDR3 has 14 residues. The primer mix had 60 Vbeta and 13 Jbeta primers. The repertoire was sequenced with immunoSEQ multiplex PCR; TCRdb's copy has only in-frame clones and lacks some. The data show 210,000 or so clones, with roughly 89% seen just once and about 1% held by the top ten. The sequence was collected from a woman under 30 in good health and CMV-seronegative. The rearrangement joins TRBV9 to TRBJ1-3; 9 bases align to TRBD1. The sequencing sample was made of PBMCs. The CDR3 loop reads CASSDGTGLSTIYF. The CDR3 DNA reads as TGTGCCAGCAGCGACGGGACAGGGCTGAGCACCATATATTTT.